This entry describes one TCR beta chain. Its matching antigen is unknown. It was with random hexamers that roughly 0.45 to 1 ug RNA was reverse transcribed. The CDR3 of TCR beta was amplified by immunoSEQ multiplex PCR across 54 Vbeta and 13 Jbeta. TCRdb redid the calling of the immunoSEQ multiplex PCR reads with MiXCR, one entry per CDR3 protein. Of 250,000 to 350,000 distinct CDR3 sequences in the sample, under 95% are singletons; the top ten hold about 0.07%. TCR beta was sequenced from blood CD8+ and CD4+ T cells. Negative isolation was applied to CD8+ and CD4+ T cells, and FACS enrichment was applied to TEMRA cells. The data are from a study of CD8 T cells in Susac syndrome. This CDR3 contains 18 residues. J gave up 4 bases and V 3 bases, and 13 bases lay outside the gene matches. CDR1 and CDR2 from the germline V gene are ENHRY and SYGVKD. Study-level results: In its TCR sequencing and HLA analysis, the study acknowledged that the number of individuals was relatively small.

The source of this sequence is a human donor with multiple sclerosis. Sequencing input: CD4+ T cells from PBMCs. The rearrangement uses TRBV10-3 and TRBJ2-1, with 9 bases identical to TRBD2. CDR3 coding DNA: TGTGCCATCAGTGAACCCACTGTTGGGAGCGGGAGGTACAATGAGCAGTTCTTC. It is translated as CAISEPTVGSGRYNEQFF.